This T cell receptor (beta chain) was documented in a study of cytomegalovirus exposure and HLA in healthy donors. The PCR was carried out with 60 Vbeta primers and 13 Jbeta primers. Libraries were prepared by immunoSEQ multiplex PCR; TCRdb keeps only in-frame clonotypes and omits some of them. There are 90,000 or so clones in the sample; about two thirds occur only once, and more than 2.5% lies in the top ten. The CDR3 covers 12 residues. CDR1 and CDR2 (germline): SGHTA, FQGNSA. With 5 bases removed from V and 8 bases from J, the gap between germline ends came to 13 bases. The V and J genes are TRBV7-2 and TRBJ2-7; TRBD1 is a possible D gene (6 bases). This receptor was taken from a man between 45 and 60 years old in good health and CMV-seronegative. The sequencing input was PBMCs. In DNA form, the CDR3 reads TGTGCCAGCAGCGCTACAGGGTTGCAGCAGTACTTC. Its protein product is CASSATGLQQYF.